Listed below are T cell receptor beta chains from one sample, sequenced in a study of cytomegalovirus exposure and HLA in healthy donors. TCRdb's copy holds only in-frame clones and misses some; the assay was immunoSEQ multiplex PCR. Among over 85,000 clones listed, roughly 95% were seen once. The sequenced material came from PBMCs. These receptors were collected from a woman between 18 and 29 years old in good health and CMV-seronegative. The CDR3 runs from the conserved cysteine through the conserved F or W. The D gene is left open where the match is weak. Size is stated for part of the rows, as once, few or many counts, or as a class when the clone is expanded.

d_gene,v_gene,abundance,j_gene,CDR3aa,CDR3nt
.,TRBV14,.,TRBJ2-2,CASSQDPGAGELFF,TGTGCCAGCAGCCAAGATCCGGGGGCCGGGGAGCTGTTTTTT
.,TRBV7-9,once,TRBJ1-5,CASSPRGNQPQHF,TGTGCCAGCAGCCCCAGGGGAAACCAGCCCCAGCATTTT
.,TRBV7-9,.,TRBJ1-1,CASSLVRGGDTEAFF,TGTGCCAGCAGCTTAGTCCGGGGCGGGGACACTGAAGCTTTCTTT
.,TRBV5-4,.,TRBJ1-1,CASSLQGMNTEAFF,TGTGCCAGCAGCTTACAGGGCATGAACACTGAAGCTTTCTTT
TRBD2,TRBV5-1,once,TRBJ2-7,CASRTGASGAYEQYF,TGCGCCAGCAGAACCGGGGCTAGCGGGGCCTACGAGCAGTACTTC
TRBD1,TRBV27,few,TRBJ1-6,CASRPGQETSPLHF,TGTGCCAGCAGGCCGGGACAGGAGACCTCACCCCTCCACTTT
.,TRBV5-4,.,TRBJ2-1,CASSFRFSDEQFF,TGTGCCAGCAGCTTTCGCTTCAGCGATGAGCAGTTCTTC
TRBD1,TRBV27,.,TRBJ1-3,CASSLSPQGAGNTIYF,TGTGCCAGCAGTTTATCACCCCAGGGGGCTGGAAACACCATATATTTT
.,TRBV5-1,.,TRBJ1-1,CASSLAQTNTEAFF,TGCGCCAGCAGCTTGGCACAAACGAACACTGAAGCTTTCTTT
.,TRBV7-2,.,TRBJ2-7,CASSTYELNYEQYF,TGTGCCAGCAGCACCTATGAGCTTAACTACGAGCAGTACTTC
TRBD1,TRBV5-6,.,TRBJ1-1,CASSFWAGQGVFF,TGTGCCAGCAGTTTTTGGGCCGGACAGGGAGTTTTCTTT
.,TRBV29-1,.,TRBJ1-2,CSVVQGKGYTF,TGCAGCGTTGTACAGGGTAAAGGCTACACCTTC
.,TRBV7-9,.,TRBJ1-4,CASARPGLTNEKLFF,TGTGCCAGCGCGAGGCCAGGGTTGACTAATGAAAAACTGTTTTTT